The present T cell receptor beta chain was sequenced within a study of T cell responses to AZD1222 COVID-19 vaccine. Germline CDR1 SGHDT, CDR2 YYEEEE. V was trimmed by 5 bases and J by 0 bases, leaving 9 bases between them. The CDR3 covers 14 residues. Assay: immunoSEQ multiplex PCR; the TCRdb copy retains only in-frame clones and omits some. The sample has roughly 110,000 clones; about 90% are singletons. The starting material was peripheral blood, obtained on day 0 of AZD1222 vaccination. The TCR originated in an adult in good health. The chain is built from TRBV5-6 and TRBJ1-3, with a tentative D call TRBD1 (6 bases). CDR3 residues: CASRETGSGNTIYF. The CDR3 bases are TGTGCCAGCAGAGAGACAGGCTCTGGAAACACCATATATTTT.